Listed here are 31 T cell receptor beta chains from one sample, sequenced in a study of long-term antiretroviral therapy in people with HIV. Assay version v3.0 of immunoSEQ was used, and it was run at survey level. Profiled with immunoSEQ multiplex PCR; TCRdb holds only in-frame clones, not every one. The sample shows roughly 9,200 clones, around three quarters of them seen only once. This specimen was unsorted PBMCs, taken 0.6 years before starting antiretroviral therapy. Receptors originate from a man aged 40-55 years with HIV.

V and J are TRBV11-3 and TRBJ2-7, with TRBD1 matching 8 bases. V lost 7 bases, J lost 1 base, and 6 bases stayed unmatched. The germline V gene encodes CDR1 SGHNT and CDR2 YENEEA. The CDR3 consists of 14 residues. The CDR3 region has the DNA TGTGCCAGCACCCCACACAGGGGGTCCTACGAGCAGTACTTC. The encoded protein is CASTPHRGSYEQYF.

The rearrangement links TRBV5-1 to TRBJ1-1; 7 nucleotides match TRBD1. With V trimmed by 0 bases and J by 0 bases, 5 bases remained unmatched. Looked up from germline, CDR1 is SGHRS and CDR2 is YFSETQ. The CDR3 sequence is 16 residues long. The CDR3 protein is CASSLEGQSMNTEAFF. The CDR3 DNA follows: TGCGCCAGCAGCTTGGAGGGACAGTCGATGAACACTGAAGCTTTCTTT.

The sample holds one count of this clone. V gene TRBV7-3 combines with J gene TRBJ2-3; 7 nucleotides line up with TRBD2. The CDR3 is made up of 18 amino acids. Per the germline V gene, CDR1 is SGHTA and CDR2 is FQGTGA. The V segment lost 6 bases and the J segment 1 base; nucleotides outside the gene matches: 16. As DNA, the CDR3 is TGTGCCAGCAGGTCGTCTAGCGGACTCGGTGGGGGCACAGATACGCAGTATTTT. This translates into CASRSSSGLGGGTDTQYF. Full variable domain (missing parts from reference TRBV7-3 and TRBJ2-3): GAGVSQTPSNKVTEKGKYVELRCDPISGHTALYWYRQSLGQGPEFLIYFQGTGAADDSGLPNDRFFAVRPEGSVSTLKIQRTERGDSAVYLCASRSSSGLGGGTDTQYFGPGTRLTVL.

This chain joins TRBV6-6 and TRBJ1-4; perhaps TRBD1 as D (6 bases). V was pared by 2 bases and J by 5 bases, with 9 bases between. CDR1 is MNHNY, CDR2 SVGAGI, per germline (reference sequence). The CDR3 is 14 residues long. The chain's CDR3 is CASSYPRGNEKLFF. The CDR3 bases are TGTGCCAGCAGTTACCCGAGGGGGAATGAAAAACTGTTTTTT.

The V gene is TRBV30, the J gene TRBJ1-1; 7 bases agree with TRBD1. The CDR3 sequence is 16 residues long. V lost 0 bases to trimming and J lost 7 bases; unmatched junction nucleotides: 14. The germline CDR1 and CDR2 sequences are GTSNPN and SVGIG (reference sequence). This CDR3 is CAWSVGQGVGQGEAFF. CDR3 DNA: TGTGCCTGGAGTGTCGGGCAGGGGGTGGGGCAGGGTGAAGCTTTCTTT.

This chain uses TRBV6-6 with TRBJ1-2, with D possibly TRBD1 on 5 matching bases. Per germline, CDR1 MNHNY and CDR2 SVGAGI (reference sequence). The CDR3 loop spans 14 amino acids. The V and J ends lost 7 bases and 1 base respectively, with 13 bases between them. Here the CDR3 DNA reads TGTGCCAGCACCGGGACCGCCAATAACTATGGCTACACCTTC. It yields the protein CASTGTANNYGYTF.

The gene calls are TRBV27 and TRBJ2-7; D is uncertain. Trimming pared 4 bases from V and 3 bases from J, leaving 7 bases between. CDR3 length equals 12 residues. CDR1 is MNHEY and CDR2 is SMNVEV in the germline V gene (reference sequence). This chain's CDR3 is CASSSTLYEQYF. As DNA, the CDR3 is TGTGCCAGCAGTTCCACCCTCTACGAGCAGTACTTC.

This chain uses TRBV5-6 with TRBJ2-5; perhaps TRBD2 as D (5 bases). V lost 4 bases and J 5 bases, leaving 12 bases between the germline ends. Germline lookup yields CDR1 SGHDT and CDR2 YYEEEE. This CDR3 comprises 13 residues. The chain's CDR3 is CASSQTGIETQYF. The CDR3 bases are TGTGCCAGCAGCCAGACGGGAATCGAGACCCAGTACTTC.

The V gene is TRBV6-5, the J gene TRBJ1-6; D unresolved. The CDR3 length is 13 residues. V lost 5 bases to trimming and J lost 5 bases, with 7 bases between them. Germline loops: CDR1 MNHEY, CDR2 SVGAGI. CDR3 nucleotides: TGTGCCAGCAGTCGGGCTCATAATTCACCCCTCCACTTT. This translates into CASSRAHNSPLHF.

This chain uses TRBV11-3 with TRBJ2-2; 7 nucleotides agree with TRBD2. The junction had 3 bases not matched to a gene; V was cut back by 2 bases and J by 0 bases. CDR1 and CDR2 (germline): SGHNT, YENEEA. CDR3 length: 16 residues. Here the CDR3 reads CASSLRSGANTGELFF. The DNA of the CDR3 is TGTGCCAGCAGCTTAAGAAGCGGGGCGAACACCGGGGAGCTGTTTTTT.

This clone turned up a few times. The chain employs TRBV27 and TRBJ2-7; D is possibly TRBD1 or TRBD2 (5 bases each). The CDR3 has 17 residues. CDR1 MNHEY and CDR2 SMNVEV come from the germline V gene (reference sequence). The V end was cut by 4 bases, the J end by 2 bases, with 21 bases between. This CDR3 is CASSSIFTQTGPYEQYF. The DNA of the CDR3 is TGTGCCAGCAGTTCCATCTTTACACAGACGGGGCCCTACGAGCAGTACTTC.

The chain links TRBV2 to TRBJ2-1; 7 positions agree with TRBD2. Germline V gene data show CDR1 as SNHLY and CDR2 as FYNNEI. This CDR3 is built from 15 residues. J gave up 7 bases and V 3 bases, and 9 bases lay outside the gene matches. The CDR3 DNA is TGTGCCAGCAGTGAGTTTCGACTAGCCCCTAATGAGCAGTTCTTC. Its translation: CASSEFRLAPNEQFF.

This clone was found once. CDR3 nucleotides: TGTGCCATCAGTGGCCCCTGGGACAGGGAAAACACTGAAGCTTTCTTT. Translating gives CAISGPWDRENTEAFF. This chain joins TRBV10-3 and TRBJ1-1; the match to TRBD1 covers 9 bases. CDR3 length equals 16 residues. J was trimmed by 2 bases and V by 4 bases; bases with no gene match: 8. Germline CDR1 is ENHRY and CDR2 is SYGVKD.

The chain carries TRBV7-9 and TRBJ2-7; D perhaps matches TRBD2 (5 bases). The germline V and J ends were trimmed by 3 bases and 5 bases, with 17 bases remaining between them. Germline V gene lookup returns CDR1 SEHNR and CDR2 FQNEAQ (reference sequence). This CDR3 has 15 residues. The CDR3 nucleotides read TGTGCCAGCAGCTTCCGGGAAGGGTCATCCAACGAGCAGTACTTC. Translating it yields CASSFREGSSNEQYF.

The rearrangement uses TRBV6-6 and TRBJ1-2; no clear D. This CDR3 region has 12 residues. V was shortened by 6 bases and J by 4 bases, with 9 bases between the two germline ends. Germline V gene data show CDR1 as MNHNY and CDR2 as SVGAGI (reference sequence). CDR3 nucleotide sequence: TGTGCCAGCAGCCCCGACGCCTATGGCTACACCTTC. It encodes CASSPDAYGYTF.

The chain employs TRBV9 and TRBJ2-2; no clear D. The CDR3 is made up of 14 amino acids. Looked up from germline, CDR1 is SGDLS and CDR2 is YYNGEE. V lost 4 bases and J 0 bases, leaving 7 bases between the germline ends. The CDR3 loop is CASSRTSNTGELFF. CDR3 sequence (DNA): TGTGCCAGCAGCAGGACCTCGAACACCGGGGAGCTGTTTTTT.

The chain couples TRBV9 to TRBJ2-3; TRBD1 matches 7 bases. This CDR3 has 18 amino acids. V lost 0 bases, J lost 3 bases, and 13 bases stayed unmatched. Germline V gives CDR1 SGDLS, CDR2 YYNGEE. The CDR3 loop is CASSVAGQWVVGTDTQYF. CDR3 DNA sequence: TGTGCCAGCAGCGTAGCGGGACAGTGGGTGGTTGGTACAGATACGCAGTATTTT.

The V call is TRBV6-1, the J call TRBJ1-1; maybe TRBD1 (6 bases). From germline, CDR1 is MNHNS and CDR2 SASEGT. The V end was cut by 5 bases, the J end by 1 base, with 8 bases between. The CDR3 consists of 13 residues. In DNA form, the CDR3 reads TGTGCCAGCAGTACGACAGGGAACACTGAAGCTTTCTTT. It encodes CASSTTGNTEAFF.

The V call is TRBV6-5, the J call TRBJ1-6; 9 nucleotides agree with TRBD1. The germline V gene encodes CDR1 MNHEY and CDR2 SVGAGI. V lost 4 bases to trimming and J lost 10 bases; unmatched junction nucleotides: 5. This CDR3 has 14 amino acids. The CDR3 DNA follows: TGTGCCAGCAGTTTCGACAGGGGGGACTCACCCCTCCACTTT. It is translated as CASSFDRGDSPLHF.

This clone came up once. The rearrangement uses TRBV13 and TRBJ1-6; no firm D call. The V end lost 0 bases, the J end lost 3 bases, and 9 bases lay between the germline ends. The CDR3 is 16 residues long. Germline CDR1 is PRHDT and CDR2 is FYEKMQ (reference sequence). CDR3 sequence reads: CASSLGLTSYNSPLHF. In DNA form, the CDR3 reads TGTGCCAGCAGCTTAGGCCTCACAAGCTATAATTCACCCCTCCACTTT.

J is TRBJ2-3 and V is TRBV13, with 7 bases identical to TRBD1. V shed 5 bases, J shed 0 bases, and the junction held 8 bases outside the gene matches. Germline assignment: CDR1 PRHDT and CDR2 FYEKMQ (reference sequence). The CDR3 is made up of 16 amino acids. CDR3: CASSPRGQTSTDTQYF. The CDR3 DNA follows: TGTGCCAGCAGCCCGAGGGGACAGACTAGCACAGATACGCAGTATTTT.

This chain connects TRBV2 to TRBJ1-1, with D uncertain. Trimming stripped 2 bases from V and 0 bases from J, with 7 bases between. Germline CDR1 and CDR2: SNHLY and FYNNEI. The CDR3 covers 14 residues. The CDR3 DNA follows: TGTGCCAGCAGTGAAAGGGCGTTGAACACTGAAGCTTTCTTT. Its protein product is CASSERALNTEAFF.

This clone turned up a few times. The rearrangement links TRBV19 to TRBJ2-1; 7 positions agree with TRBD2. The J segment lost 0 bases and the V segment lost 0 bases, leaving 5 bases of the junction unmatched. There are 17 residues in the CDR3. Germline CDR1 and CDR2: LNHDA and SQIVND (reference sequence). The CDR3 is CASSIDLSGASYNEQFF. CDR3 nucleotide sequence: TGTGCCAGTAGTATAGATCTCAGCGGGGCCTCCTACAATGAGCAGTTCTTC.

This sequence joins TRBV19 and TRBJ2-7; D gene ambiguous. CDR1 and CDR2 from the germline V gene are LNHDA and SQIVND (reference sequence). With 1 base removed from V and 5 bases from J, the gap between germline ends came to 12 bases. The CDR3 is 14 amino acids. CDR3 bases: TGTGCCAGTAGTATAGCCCGGAATATCGACGAGCAGTACTTC. Translation gives CASSIARNIDEQYF.

Here the CDR3 reads CASSLGQIRFYGYTF. The CDR3 nucleotides read TGTGCCAGCAGCTTGGGGCAGATAAGATTCTATGGCTACACCTTC. This chain joins TRBV5-4 and TRBJ1-2; D unresolved. CDR3 size: 15 residues. Germline-derived CDR1 and CDR2 are SGHNT and YYREEE (reference sequence). The V end was cut by 0 bases, the J end by 4 bases, with 13 bases between.

The chain joins TRBV12-2 to TRBJ1-5; the table's D call, TRBD1, was not checked against the DNA. TRBV12-2 corresponds to a pseudogene. The CDR3 is 16 residues long. CDR3 residues: CASRLGTGVSNQPQHF. The CDR3 bases are TGTGCAAGTCGCTTGGGGACAGGGGTTTCCAATCAGCCCCAGCATTTT.

This chain's CDR3 is CASSPGTSQETQYF. In nucleotides, the CDR3 is TGTGCCAGCAGCCCAGGGACTTCCCAAGAGACCCAGTACTTC. This chain connects TRBV7-9 to TRBJ2-5; maybe TRBD2 (6 bases). The CDR3 runs to 14 residues. Trimming removed 5 bases from V and 1 base from J, with 11 bases in between. Germline CDR1 is SEHNR and CDR2 is FQNEAQ (reference sequence).

The chain carries TRBV18 and TRBJ1-2; maybe TRBD1 (5 bases). Trimming removed 3 bases from V and 6 bases from J, with 5 bases in between. The CDR3 covers 11 residues. Per the germline V gene, CDR1 is KGHSH and CDR2 is LQKENI. CDR3 bases: TGTGCCAGCTCACCGGGGGATGGCTACACCTTC. Amino acid sequence: CASSPGDGYTF.

This rearrangement joins TRBV21-1 to TRBJ1-2; TRBD1 is the table's D call, not checked against the DNA. TRBV21-1 is a documented pseudogene. This CDR3 comprises 15 residues. CDR3 protein: CASSKADRGRFGYTF. The CDR3 nucleotides read TGTGCCAGCAGCAAAGCGGACAGGGGGCGATTTGGCTACACCTTC.

This clone was observed a single time. CDR3: CASSLAGRGGGYEQYF. DNA for the CDR3: TGCGCCAGCAGCTTGGCGGGCAGGGGCGGTGGCTACGAGCAGTACTTC. V is TRBV5-1 and J is TRBJ2-7, with D perhaps TRBD1 (6 bases). Germline CDR1 and CDR2: SGHRS and YFSETQ. V was shortened by 0 bases and J by 3 bases, with 16 bases between the two germline ends. The CDR3 consists of 16 residues.

This clone turned up a few times. The chain carries TRBV2 and TRBJ1-4; 8 bases fit TRBD1. CDR3 size: 15 residues. After removal of 7 bases from V and 0 bases from J, the junction contained 4 bases not matched to a gene. Germline V gene sequence: CDR1 SNHLY, CDR2 FYNNEI. The CDR3 DNA reads TGTGCCAGCATTCGGGACAGGTCAACTAATGAAAAACTGTTTTTT. This gives the protein CASIRDRSTNEKLFF.